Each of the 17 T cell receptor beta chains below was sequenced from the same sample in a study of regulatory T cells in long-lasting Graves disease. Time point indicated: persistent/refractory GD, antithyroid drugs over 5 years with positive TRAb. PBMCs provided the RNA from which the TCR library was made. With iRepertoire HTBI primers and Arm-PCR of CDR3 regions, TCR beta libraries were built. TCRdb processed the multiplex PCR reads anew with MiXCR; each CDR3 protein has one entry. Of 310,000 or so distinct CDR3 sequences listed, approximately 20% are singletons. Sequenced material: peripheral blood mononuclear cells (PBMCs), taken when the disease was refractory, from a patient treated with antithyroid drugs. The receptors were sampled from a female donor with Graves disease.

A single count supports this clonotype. The CDR3 loop reads CASSSVGGDTEAFF. In DNA, the CDR3 is TGTGCCAGCAGCTCTGTAGGAGGGGACACTGAAGCTTTCTTT. The genes are TRBV5-4 and TRBJ1-1; possibly TRBD1 for D (5 bases). The CDR3 is 14 amino acids. CDR1 is SGHNT and CDR2 is YYREEE in the germline V gene (reference sequence). The ends were cut back, 3 bases at V and 3 bases at J, with 12 bases in the middle.

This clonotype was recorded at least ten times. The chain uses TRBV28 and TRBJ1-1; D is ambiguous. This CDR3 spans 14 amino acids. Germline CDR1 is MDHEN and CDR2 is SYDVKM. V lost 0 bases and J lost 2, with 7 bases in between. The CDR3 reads CASSLWEGNTEAFF. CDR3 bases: TGTGCCAGCAGTTTATGGGAGGGTAACACTGAAGCTTTCTTT.

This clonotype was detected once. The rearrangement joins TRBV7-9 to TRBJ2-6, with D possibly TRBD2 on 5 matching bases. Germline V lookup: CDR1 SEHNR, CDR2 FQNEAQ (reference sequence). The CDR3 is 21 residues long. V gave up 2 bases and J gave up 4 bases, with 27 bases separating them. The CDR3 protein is CASSLSVVGEVPWTGANVLTF. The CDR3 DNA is TGTGCCAGCAGCTTAAGCGTTGTCGGGGAAGTTCCGTGGACCGGGGCCAACGTCCTGACTTTC.

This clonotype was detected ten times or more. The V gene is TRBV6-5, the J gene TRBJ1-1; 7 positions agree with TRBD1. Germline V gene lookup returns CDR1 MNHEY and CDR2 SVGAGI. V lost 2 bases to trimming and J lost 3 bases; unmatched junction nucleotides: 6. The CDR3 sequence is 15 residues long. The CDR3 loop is CASSYEGGADTEAFF. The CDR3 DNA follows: TGTGCCAGCAGTTACGAAGGGGGCGCGGACACTGAAGCTTTCTTT.

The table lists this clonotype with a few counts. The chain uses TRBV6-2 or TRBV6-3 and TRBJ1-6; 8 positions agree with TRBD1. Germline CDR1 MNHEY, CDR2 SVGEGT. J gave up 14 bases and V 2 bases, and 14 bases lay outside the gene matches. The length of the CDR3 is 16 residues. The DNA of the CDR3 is TGTGCCAGCAGTTACCCCCGCAACAGGGGGATTAGGGCCCTCCACTTT. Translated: CASSYPRNRGIRALHF.

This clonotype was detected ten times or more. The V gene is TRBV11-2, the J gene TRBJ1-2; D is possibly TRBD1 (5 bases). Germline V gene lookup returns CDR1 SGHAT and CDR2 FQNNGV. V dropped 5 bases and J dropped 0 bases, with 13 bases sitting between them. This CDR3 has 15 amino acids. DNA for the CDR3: TGTGCCAGCAGCCGAAAGGCAGGGACTAACTATGGCTACACCTTC. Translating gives CASSRKAGTNYGYTF.

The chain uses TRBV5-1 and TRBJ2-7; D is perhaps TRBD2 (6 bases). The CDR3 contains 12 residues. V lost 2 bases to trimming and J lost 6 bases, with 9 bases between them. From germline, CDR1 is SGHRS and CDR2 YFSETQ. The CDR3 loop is CASSFSGREQYF. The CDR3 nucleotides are TGCGCCAGCAGCTTTAGCGGCCGCGAGCAGTACTTC.

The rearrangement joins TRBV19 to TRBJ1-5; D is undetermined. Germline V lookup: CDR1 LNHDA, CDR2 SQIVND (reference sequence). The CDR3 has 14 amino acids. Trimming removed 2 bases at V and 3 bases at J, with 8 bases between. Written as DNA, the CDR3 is TGTGCCAGTAGTATACAGCCCGACAATCAGCCCCAGCATTTT. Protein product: CASSIQPDNQPQHF.

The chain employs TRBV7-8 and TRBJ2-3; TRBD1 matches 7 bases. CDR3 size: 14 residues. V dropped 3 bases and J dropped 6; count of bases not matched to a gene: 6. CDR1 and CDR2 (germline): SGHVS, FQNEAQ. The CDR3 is CASSLDRPFDTQYF. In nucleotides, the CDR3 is TGTGCCAGCAGCTTGGACAGGCCCTTTGATACGCAGTATTTT.

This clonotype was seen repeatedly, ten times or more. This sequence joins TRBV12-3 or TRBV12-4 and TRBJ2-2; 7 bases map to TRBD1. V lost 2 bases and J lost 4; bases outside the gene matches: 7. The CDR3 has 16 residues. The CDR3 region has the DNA TGTGCCAGCAGTTTAATTGGGGACAGAGGCACCGGGGAGCTGTTTTTT. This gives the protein CASSLIGDRGTGELFF.

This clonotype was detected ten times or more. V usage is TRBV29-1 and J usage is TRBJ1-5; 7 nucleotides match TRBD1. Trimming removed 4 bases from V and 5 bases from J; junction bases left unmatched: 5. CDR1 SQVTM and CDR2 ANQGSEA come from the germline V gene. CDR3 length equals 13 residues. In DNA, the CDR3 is TGCAGCGTTGTGTCAGGGGGGGATCAGCCCCAGCATTTT. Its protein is CSVVSGGDQPQHF.

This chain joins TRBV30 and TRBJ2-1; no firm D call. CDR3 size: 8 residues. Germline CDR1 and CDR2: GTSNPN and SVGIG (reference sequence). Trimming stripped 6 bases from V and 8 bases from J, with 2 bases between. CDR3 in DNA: TGTGCCTGCGATGAGCAGTTCTTC. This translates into CACDEQFF.

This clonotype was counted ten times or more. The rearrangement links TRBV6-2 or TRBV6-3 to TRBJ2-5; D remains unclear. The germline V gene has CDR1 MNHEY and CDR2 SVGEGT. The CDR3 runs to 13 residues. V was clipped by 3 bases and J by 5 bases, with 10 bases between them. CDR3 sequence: CASSYDLRETQYF. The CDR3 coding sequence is TGTGCCAGCAGTTATGACCTTAGGGAGACCCAGTACTTC.

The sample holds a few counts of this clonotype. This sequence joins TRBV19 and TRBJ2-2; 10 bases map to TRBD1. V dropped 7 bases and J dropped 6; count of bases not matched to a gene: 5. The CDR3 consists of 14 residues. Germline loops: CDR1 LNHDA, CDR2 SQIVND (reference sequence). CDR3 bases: TGTGCCAGTATAGGGACAGGGGCGTCCGGGGAGCTGTTTTTT. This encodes CASIGTGASGELFF.

The CDR3 protein is CASSPGTGRKNQPQHF. In nucleotides, the CDR3 is TGTGCCAGTAGCCCCGGGACAGGGAGGAAAAATCAGCCCCAGCATTTT. The J gene is TRBJ1-5, the V gene TRBV19; 9 positions match TRBD1. V trimming: 6 bases; J trimming: 4 bases; junction bases outside the gene matches: 10. There are 16 residues in the CDR3. In germline, CDR1 is LNHDA, CDR2 SQIVND (reference sequence).

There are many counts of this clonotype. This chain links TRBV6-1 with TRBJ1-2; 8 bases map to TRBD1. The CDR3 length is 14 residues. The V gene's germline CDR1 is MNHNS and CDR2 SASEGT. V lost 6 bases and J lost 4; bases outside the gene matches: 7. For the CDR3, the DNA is TGTGCCAGCAGAACCCGACAGGGGATCTATGGCTACACCTTC. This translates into CASRTRQGIYGYTF.

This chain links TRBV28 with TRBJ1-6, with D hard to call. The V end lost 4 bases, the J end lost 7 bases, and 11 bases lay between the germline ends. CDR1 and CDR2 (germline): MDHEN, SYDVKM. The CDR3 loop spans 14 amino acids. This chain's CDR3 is CASSSGGGNSPLHF. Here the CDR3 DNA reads TGTGCCAGCAGTTCGGGCGGTGGGAATTCACCCCTCCACTTT. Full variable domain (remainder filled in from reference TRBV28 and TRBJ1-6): DVKVTQSSRYLVKRTGEKVFLECVQDMDHENMFWYRQDPGLGLRLIYFSYDVKMKEKGDIPEGYSVSREKKERFSLILESASTNQTSMYLCASSSGGGNSPLHFGNGTRLTVT.